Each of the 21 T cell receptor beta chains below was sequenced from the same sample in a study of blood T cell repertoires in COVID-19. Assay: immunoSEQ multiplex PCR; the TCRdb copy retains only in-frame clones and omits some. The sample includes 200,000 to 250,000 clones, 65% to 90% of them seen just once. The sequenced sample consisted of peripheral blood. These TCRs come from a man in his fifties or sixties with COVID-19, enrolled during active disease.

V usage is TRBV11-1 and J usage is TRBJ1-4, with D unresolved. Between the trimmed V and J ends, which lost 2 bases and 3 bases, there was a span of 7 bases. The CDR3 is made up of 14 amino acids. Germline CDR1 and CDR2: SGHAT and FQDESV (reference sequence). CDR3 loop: CASSLRGANEKLFF. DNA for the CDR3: TGTGCCAGCAGCTTACGCGGGGCTAATGAAAAACTGTTTTTT.

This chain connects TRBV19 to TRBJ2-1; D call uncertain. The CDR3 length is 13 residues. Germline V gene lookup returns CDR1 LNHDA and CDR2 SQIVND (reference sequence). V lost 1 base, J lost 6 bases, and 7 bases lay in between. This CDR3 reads CASSIALRNEQFF. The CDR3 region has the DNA TGTGCCAGTAGTATAGCACTTCGCAATGAGCAGTTCTTC.

CDR3 DNA sequence: TGTGCCAGCAGCCAAGATACCCGGGGGAACACTGAAGCTTTCTTT. Its translation is CASSQDTRGNTEAFF. The V and J genes are TRBV4-2 and TRBJ1-1, with no clear D. CDR3 size: 15 residues. Germline assignment: CDR1 LGHNA and CDR2 YNFKEQ. Trimming cost V 0 bases and J 1 base, with 9 bases left between them.

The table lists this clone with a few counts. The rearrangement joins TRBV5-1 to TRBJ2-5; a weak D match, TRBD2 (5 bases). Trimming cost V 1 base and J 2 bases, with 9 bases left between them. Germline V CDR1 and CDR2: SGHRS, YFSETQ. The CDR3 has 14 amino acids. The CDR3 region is CASSLSGPQETQYF. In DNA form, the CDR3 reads TGCGCCAGCAGCTTGAGCGGACCTCAAGAGACCCAGTACTTC.

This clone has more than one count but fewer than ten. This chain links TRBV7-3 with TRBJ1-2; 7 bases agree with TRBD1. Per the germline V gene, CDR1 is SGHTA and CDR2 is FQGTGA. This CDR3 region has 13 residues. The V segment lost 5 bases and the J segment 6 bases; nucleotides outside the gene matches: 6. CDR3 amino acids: CASSPGGFDGYTF. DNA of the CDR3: TGTGCCAGCAGCCCAGGGGGGTTCGATGGCTACACCTTC. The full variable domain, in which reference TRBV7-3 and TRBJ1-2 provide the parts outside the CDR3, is GAGVSQTPSNKVTEKGKYVELRCDPISGHTALYWYRQSLGQGPEFLIYFQGTGAADDSGLPNDRFFAVRPEGSVSTLKIQRTERGDSAVYLCASSPGGFDGYTFGSGTRLTVV.

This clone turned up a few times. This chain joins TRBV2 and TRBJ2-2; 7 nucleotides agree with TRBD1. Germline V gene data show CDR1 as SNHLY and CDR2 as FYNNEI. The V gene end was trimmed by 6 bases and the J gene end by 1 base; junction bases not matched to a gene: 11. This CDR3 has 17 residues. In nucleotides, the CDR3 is TGTGCCAGCAGCCAAAACGACAGGGCATTGAACACCGGGGAGCTGTTTTTT. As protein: CASSQNDRALNTGELFF.

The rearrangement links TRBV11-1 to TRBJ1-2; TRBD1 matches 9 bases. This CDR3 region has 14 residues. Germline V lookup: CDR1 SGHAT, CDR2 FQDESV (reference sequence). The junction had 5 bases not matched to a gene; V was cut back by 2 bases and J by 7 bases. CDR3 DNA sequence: TGTGCCAGCAGCTTAAAGGACAGGGGATTTGGCTACACCTTC. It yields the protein CASSLKDRGFGYTF. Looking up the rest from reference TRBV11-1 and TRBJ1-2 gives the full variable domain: EAEVAQSPRYKITEKSQAVAFWCDPISGHATLYWYRQILGQGPELLVQFQDESVVDDSQLPKDRFSAERLKGVDSTLKIQPAELGDSAMYLCASSLKDRGFGYTFGSGTRLTVV.

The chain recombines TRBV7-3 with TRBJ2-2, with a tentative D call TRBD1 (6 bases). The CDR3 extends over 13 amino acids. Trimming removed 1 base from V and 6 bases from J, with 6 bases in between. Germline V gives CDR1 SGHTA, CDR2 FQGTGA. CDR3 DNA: TGTGCCAGCAGCTTAAACAGGGCCGGGGAGCTGTTTTTT. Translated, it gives CASSLNRAGELFF.

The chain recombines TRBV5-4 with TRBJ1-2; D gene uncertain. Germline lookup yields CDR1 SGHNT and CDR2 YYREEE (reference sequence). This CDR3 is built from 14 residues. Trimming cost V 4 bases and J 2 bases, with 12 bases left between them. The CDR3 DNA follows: TGTGCCAGCAGCCCGCGAGGGCAGAACTATGGCTACACCTTC. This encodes CASSPRGQNYGYTF.

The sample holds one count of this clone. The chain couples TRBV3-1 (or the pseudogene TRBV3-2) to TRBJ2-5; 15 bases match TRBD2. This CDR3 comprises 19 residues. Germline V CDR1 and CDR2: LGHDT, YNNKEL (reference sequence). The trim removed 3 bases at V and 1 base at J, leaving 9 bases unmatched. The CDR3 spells CASSQRGGTSGGLQETQYF. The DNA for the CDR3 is TGTGCCAGCAGCCAGCGAGGGGGGACTAGCGGGGGGCTCCAAGAGACCCAGTACTTC.

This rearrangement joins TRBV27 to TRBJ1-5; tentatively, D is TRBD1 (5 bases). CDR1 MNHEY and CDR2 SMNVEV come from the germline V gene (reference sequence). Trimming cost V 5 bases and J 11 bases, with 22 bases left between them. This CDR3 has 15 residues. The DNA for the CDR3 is TGTGCCAGCAGTCGGGCCCCATTACAGGTTTGGTCCCAGCATTTT. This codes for CASSRAPLQVWSQHF.

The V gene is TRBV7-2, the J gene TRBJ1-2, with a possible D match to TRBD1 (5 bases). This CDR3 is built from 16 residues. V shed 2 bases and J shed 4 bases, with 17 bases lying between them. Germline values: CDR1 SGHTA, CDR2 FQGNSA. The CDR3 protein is CASSLNSGGMAYGYTF. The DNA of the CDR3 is TGTGCCAGCAGCTTAAATTCGGGGGGTATGGCCTATGGCTACACCTTC.

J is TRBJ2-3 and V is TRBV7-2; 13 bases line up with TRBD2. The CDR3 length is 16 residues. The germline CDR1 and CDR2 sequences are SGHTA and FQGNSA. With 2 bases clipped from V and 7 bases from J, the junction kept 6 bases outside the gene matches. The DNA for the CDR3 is TGTGCCAGCAGCTTAACTAGCGGGGGGGCCGCGAATACGCAGTATTTT. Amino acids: CASSLTSGGAANTQYF.

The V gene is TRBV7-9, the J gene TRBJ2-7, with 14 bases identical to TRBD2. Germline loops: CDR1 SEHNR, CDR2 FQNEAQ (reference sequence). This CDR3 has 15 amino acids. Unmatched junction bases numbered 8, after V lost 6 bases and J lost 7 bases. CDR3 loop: CASSSGLAGGSEQYF. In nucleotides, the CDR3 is TGTGCCAGCAGTAGTGGACTAGCGGGGGGTAGTGAGCAGTACTTC.

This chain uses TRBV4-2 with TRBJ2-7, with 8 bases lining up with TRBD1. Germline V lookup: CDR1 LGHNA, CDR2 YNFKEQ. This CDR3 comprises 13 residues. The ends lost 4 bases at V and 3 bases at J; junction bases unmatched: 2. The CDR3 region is CASSPDRGYEQYF. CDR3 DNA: TGTGCCAGCAGCCCAGACAGGGGCTACGAGCAGTACTTC.

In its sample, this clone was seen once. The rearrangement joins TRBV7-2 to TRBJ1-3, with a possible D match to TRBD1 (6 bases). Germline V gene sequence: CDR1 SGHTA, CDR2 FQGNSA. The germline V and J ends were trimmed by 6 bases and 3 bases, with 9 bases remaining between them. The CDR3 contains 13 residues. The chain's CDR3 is CASRKDSGNTIYF. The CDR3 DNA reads TGTGCCAGCAGGAAGGACAGTGGAAACACCATATATTTT.

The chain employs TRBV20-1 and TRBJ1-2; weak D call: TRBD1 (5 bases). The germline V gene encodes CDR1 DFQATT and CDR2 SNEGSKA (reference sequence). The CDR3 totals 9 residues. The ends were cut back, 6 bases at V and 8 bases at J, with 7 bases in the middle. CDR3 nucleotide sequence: TGCAGTGCAGGGGTCGGCTACACCTTC. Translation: CSAGVGYTF.

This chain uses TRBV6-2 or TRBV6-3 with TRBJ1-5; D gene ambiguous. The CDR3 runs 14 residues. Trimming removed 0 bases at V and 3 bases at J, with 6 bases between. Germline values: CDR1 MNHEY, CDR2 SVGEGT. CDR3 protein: CASSYSGLNQPQHF. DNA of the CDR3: TGTGCCAGCAGTTACTCAGGACTCAATCAGCCCCAGCATTTT.

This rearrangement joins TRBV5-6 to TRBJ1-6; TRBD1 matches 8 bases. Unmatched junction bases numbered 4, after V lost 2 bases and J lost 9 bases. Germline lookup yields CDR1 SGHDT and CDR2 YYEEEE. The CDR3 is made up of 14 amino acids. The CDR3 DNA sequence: TGTGCCAGCAGCTTAAGACAGGGGATTTCACCCCTCCACTTT. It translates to CASSLRQGISPLHF.

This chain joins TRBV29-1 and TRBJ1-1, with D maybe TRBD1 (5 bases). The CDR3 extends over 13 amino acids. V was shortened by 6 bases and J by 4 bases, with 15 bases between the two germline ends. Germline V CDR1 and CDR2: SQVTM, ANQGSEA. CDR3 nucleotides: TGCAGCGTCAGCCAACGGGGGGGCACTGAAGCTTTCTTT. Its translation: CSVSQRGGTEAFF.

The DNA of the CDR3 is TGTGCCAGCAGGAAACAGGGGGCGCGGGGCTACACCTTC. This translates into CASRKQGARGYTF. V is TRBV6-5 and J is TRBJ1-2; 9 nucleotides align to TRBD1. This CDR3 is 13 amino acids long. Losses at the gene ends were 6 bases for V and 8 bases for J; bases not matched to a gene: 7. The germline V gene has CDR1 MNHEY and CDR2 SVGAGI.